This is a list of T cell receptor beta chains from one sample in a study of control samples from healthy donors and cancer patients. TCRdb's copy holds only in-frame clones and misses some; the assay was immunoSEQ multiplex PCR. The table records some 130,000 clones, approximately 94% of them present only once. The sequenced material came from blood. These receptors originate from a man between 25 and 39 years old in good health. CDR3s include the opening cysteine and the closing phenylalanine or tryptophan. The D gene is left open where the match is weak. Size is omitted from some rows. Given values are once, few, many or a class for expanded clones.

J: TRBJ2-5
V: TRBV10-3
size: -
length: 15
D: -
DNA: TGTGCCATCAGTGAGTTCAGTCGAGAACAAGAGACCCAGTACTTC
CDR3: CAISEFSREQETQYF

J: TRBJ1-6
V: TRBV5-1
size: -
length: 17
D: TRBD1
DNA: TGCGCCAGCAGCTTGAAGGGGGCAAGCTCCTATAATTCACCCCTCCACTTT
CDR3: CASSLKGASSYNSPLHF

J: TRBJ2-7
V: TRBV7-6
size: -
length: 15
D: -
DNA: TGTGCCAGCAGCTCTCAGGGGTCAACCTCCTACGAGCAGTACTTC
CDR3: CASSSQGSTSYEQYF

J: TRBJ1-2
V: TRBV5-1
size: once
length: 8
D: -
DNA: TGCGCCAGCAGCCCATACACCTTC
CDR3: CASSPYTF

J: TRBJ2-7
V: TRBV29-1
size: -
length: 15
D: -
DNA: TGCAGCGTTGGGGGTTGGGGTGTCAAAAACTACGAGCAGTACTTC
CDR3: CSVGGWGVKNYEQYF

J: TRBJ1-4
V: TRBV18
size: -
length: 14
D: -
DNA: TGTGCCAGCTCACCCTGGGGACCTAATGAAAAACTGTTTTTT
CDR3: CASSPWGPNEKLFF

J: TRBJ2-2
V: TRBV5-6
size: -
length: 12
D: -
DNA: TGTGCCAGCAGTAGGGACACCGGGGAGCTGTTTTTT
CDR3: CASSRDTGELFF

J: TRBJ2-5
V: TRBV5-6
size: -
length: 12
D: -
DNA: TGTGCCAGCAGCCCCCCCCCAGAGACCCAGTACTTC
CDR3: CASSPPPETQYF

J: TRBJ1-5
V: TRBV5-1
size: -
length: 12
D: -
DNA: TGCGCCAGCAGCTTGGAAGGGCAGCCCCAGCATTTT
CDR3: CASSLEGQPQHF

J: TRBJ1-2
V: TRBV27
size: -
length: 14
D: TRBD1
DNA: TGTGCCAGCAGTTTGGACAGGGAAAACTATGGCTACACCTTC
CDR3: CASSLDRENYGYTF

J: TRBJ2-7
V: TRBV7-8
size: few
length: 15
D: -
DNA: TGTGCCAGCAGCTTAGGGGGGACAAATTCTTACGAGCAGTACTTC
CDR3: CASSLGGTNSYEQYF

J: TRBJ1-6
V: TRBV5-4
size: -
length: 17
D: -
DNA: TGTGCCAGCAGCTTGGGAAAAGGGGAGGGTTATAATTCACCCCTCCACTTT
CDR3: CASSLGKGEGYNSPLHF

J: TRBJ1-6
V: TRBV30
size: -
length: 17
D: -
DNA: TGTGCCTGGCAGGGCGGAACAGCGAGCTCCTATAATTCACCCCTCCACTTT
CDR3: CAWQGGTASSYNSPLHF

J: TRBJ2-1
V: TRBV29-1
size: -
length: 14
D: TRBD2
DNA: TGCAGCGTGGAAACTAGCGGGCAATACAATGAGCAGTTCTTC
CDR3: CSVETSGQYNEQFF

J: TRBJ1-1
V: TRBV12-3/TRBV12-4
size: -
length: 13
D: TRBD1
DNA: TGTGCCAGCAGACGGGACAGGGGATCTGAAGCTTTCTTT
CDR3: CASRRDRGSEAFF

J: TRBJ1-1
V: TRBV10-1
size: -
length: 14
D: -
DNA: TGCGCCAGCAGTGAGTCCCGAAGCACAGCTGAAGCTTTCTTT
CDR3: CASSESRSTAEAFF

J: TRBJ1-6
V: TRBV2
size: -
length: 17
D: TRBD1
DNA: TGTGCCAGCAGAGACTTTATGGACAGGGGGCAAAATTCACCCCTCCACTTT
CDR3: CASRDFMDRGQNSPLHF

J: TRBJ2-1
V: TRBV7-2
size: -
length: 13
D: -
DNA: TGTGCCAGCAGCTCGGACAGCTTCAATGAGCAGTTCTTC
CDR3: CASSSDSFNEQFF

J: TRBJ1-1
V: TRBV30
size: -
length: 11
D: -
DNA: TGTGCCTGGGAGGGGTACACTGAAGCTTTCTTT
CDR3: CAWEGYTEAFF

J: TRBJ1-2
V: TRBV30
size: few
length: 13
D: TRBD1
DNA: TGTGCCTGGATCCTGGACAGGGGCTATGGCTACACCTTC
CDR3: CAWILDRGYGYTF

J: TRBJ2-7
V: TRBV6-2/TRBV6-3
size: -
length: 14
D: TRBD1
DNA: TGTGCCAGCAGCCCAGGGGGAGCATCCTACGAGCAGTACTTC
CDR3: CASSPGGASYEQYF

J: TRBJ1-2
V: TRBV7-2
size: -
length: 13
D: TRBD1
DNA: TGTGCCAGCAGCCCGGACAGGAACTATGGCTACACCTTC
CDR3: CASSPDRNYGYTF

J: TRBJ2-7
V: TRBV27
size: -
length: 18
D: -
DNA: TGTGCCAGCAGTTTGAGTGTTTTAACGGCTTACAATTCCTACGAGCAGTACTTC
CDR3: CASSLSVLTAYNSYEQYF

J: TRBJ1-3
V: TRBV7-2
size: -
length: 14
D: -
DNA: TGTGCCAGCAGCCCACAGCTCTCTGGAAACACCATATATTTT
CDR3: CASSPQLSGNTIYF

J: TRBJ2-7
V: TRBV20-1
size: -
length: 10
D: -
DNA: TGCAGTGCTAGCCGGAATGAGCAGTACTTC
CDR3: CSASRNEQYF

J: TRBJ1-1
V: TRBV5-4
size: -
length: 16
D: TRBD1
DNA: TGTGCCAGCAGGGATACAGGGGCCGCCCCGAACACTGAAGCTTTCTTT
CDR3: CASRDTGAAPNTEAFF

J: TRBJ1-2
V: TRBV27
size: -
length: 14
D: -
DNA: TGTGCCAGCAGTTTATCTACAGGGAACTATGGCTACACCTTC
CDR3: CASSLSTGNYGYTF

J: TRBJ2-6
V: TRBV6-1
size: -
length: 14
D: -
DNA: TGTGCCAGCAGTGAAGCAGCCGGGGCCAACGTCCTGACTTTC
CDR3: CASSEAAGANVLTF

J: TRBJ2-1
V: TRBV19
size: -
length: 15
D: TRBD1
DNA: TGTGCCAGTAGTATAGGACAGGGGTGGTACAATGAGCAGTTCTTC
CDR3: CASSIGQGWYNEQFF

J: TRBJ2-7
V: TRBV29-1
size: -
length: 17
D: TRBD2
DNA: TGCAGCGTTGATGGGACTAGCGGGGGGGGTTCCTATTACGAGCAGTACTTC
CDR3: CSVDGTSGGGSYYEQYF

J: TRBJ2-7
V: TRBV3-1/TRBV3-2
size: -
length: 18
D: -
DNA: TGTGCCAGCAGCCAAGAGGCTGGGGGTTTTGGTACCTCCTACGAGCAGTACTTC
CDR3: CASSQEAGGFGTSYEQYF

J: TRBJ2-3
V: TRBV7-9
size: once
length: 13
D: -
DNA: TGTGCCAGCAGCCCCCGGCACACAGATACGCAGTATTTT
CDR3: CASSPRHTDTQYF

J: TRBJ1-2
V: TRBV10-2
size: -
length: 16
D: -
DNA: TGCGCCAGCAGTGACTGGACAGCTCCGCGGCACTATGGCTACACCTTC
CDR3: CASSDWTAPRHYGYTF